Listed below are T cell receptor beta chains from one sample, sequenced in a study of naive CD8 T cells in extremely preterm neonates. Clones were read by immunoSEQ multiplex PCR, and TCRdb kept only the in-frame ones, dropping some. The sample holds 20,000 or so clones; around 88% are singletons and the top ten take approximately 0.84%. Sequencing was carried out using naive CD8+ T cells from cord blood. These receptors were collected from a boy who was born preterm. Both conserved end residues are trimmed from each CDR3. The order of the fields is clone size, V gene, CDR3 length, D gene, J gene, CDR3 protein. D genes are given only for firm matches. Clone size is shown for a subset of rows, as once, few, many or a class of expanded clone.

size: NA; V: TRBV11-3; length: 14; D: NA; J: TRBJ2-1; CDR3: ASSLEGGASYNEQF
size: NA; V: TRBV6-1; length: 12; D: NA; J: TRBJ2-5; CDR3: ASRGSGSWETQY
size: NA; V: TRBV6-5; length: 13; D: NA; J: TRBJ2-6; CDR3: ASSYSGAGANVLT
size: NA; V: TRBV4-1; length: 11; D: TRBD2; J: TRBJ2-7; CDR3: ASSQGGGAEQY
size: NA; V: TRBV7-9; length: 11; D: NA; J: TRBJ2-1; CDR3: ASSLAGGFEQF
size: NA; V: TRBV5-1; length: 11; D: TRBD2; J: TRBJ2-7; CDR3: ASSLAGGQEQY
size: NA; V: TRBV6-5; length: 12; D: NA; J: TRBJ1-2; CDR3: ASSYTGANYGYT
size: few; V: TRBV9; length: 12; D: NA; J: TRBJ2-5; CDR3: ASSVAGYQETQY
size: NA; V: TRBV11-2; length: 12; D: NA; J: TRBJ1-2; CDR3: ASSLVRTNYGYT
size: NA; V: TRBV27; length: 14; D: TRBD2; J: TRBJ2-3; CDR3: ASTLTGHSGGDTQY
size: NA; V: TRBV6-5; length: 13; D: TRBD2; J: TRBJ2-1; CDR3: ASSYTSGGANEQF
size: once; V: TRBV13; length: 12; D: TRBD1; J: TRBJ2-7; CDR3: ASSMGQGANEQY
size: NA; V: TRBV9; length: 12; D: TRBD1; J: TRBJ1-2; CDR3: ASSPQGAGYGYT
size: NA; V: TRBV5-1; length: 11; D: NA; J: TRBJ1-1; CDR3: ASSLPQNTEAF
size: NA; V: TRBV25-1; length: 11; D: NA; J: TRBJ1-1; CDR3: ASSESSNTEAF
size: NA; V: TRBV25-1; length: 11; D: NA; J: TRBJ1-6; CDR3: ASSGQYNSPLH
size: NA; V: TRBV9; length: 13; D: TRBD2; J: TRBJ2-1; CDR3: ASSGLAGGYNEQF
size: NA; V: TRBV9; length: 13; D: TRBD1; J: TRBJ1-3; CDR3: ASSVGDRGGNTIY
size: NA; V: TRBV30; length: 10; D: NA; J: TRBJ2-3; CDR3: AWSDRADTQY
size: few; V: TRBV30; length: 9; D: NA; J: TRBJ1-6; CDR3: AWTNNSPLH
size: NA; V: TRBV7-3; length: 11; D: TRBD2; J: TRBJ2-7; CDR3: ASSFRGGAEQY
size: NA; V: TRBV30; length: 9; D: NA; J: TRBJ2-7; CDR3: ACPTSYEQY
size: NA; V: TRBV4-1; length: 13; D: TRBD2; J: TRBJ2-5; CDR3: ASSQELAGQETQY
size: NA; V: TRBV2; length: 13; D: TRBD1; J: TRBJ2-7; CDR3: ASSAGTGFSYEQY
size: NA; V: TRBV27; length: 12; D: TRBD1; J: TRBJ2-1; CDR3: ASSLRTGGNEQF
size: NA; V: TRBV27; length: 13; D: NA; J: TRBJ2-4; CDR3: ASSLRTEAKNIQY
size: once; V: TRBV11-3; length: 11; D: NA; J: TRBJ1-1; CDR3: ASSLGLNTEAF
size: NA; V: TRBV19; length: 12; D: NA; J: TRBJ2-2; CDR3: ASSIDSNTGELF
size: once; V: TRBV4-1; length: 11; D: NA; J: TRBJ2-7; CDR3: ASSQASSYEQY
size: NA; V: TRBV2; length: 11; D: NA; J: TRBJ1-2; CDR3: ASSLTGNYGYT
size: NA; V: TRBV27; length: 13; D: TRBD1; J: TRBJ2-7; CDR3: ASSFRQGPPYEQY
size: NA; V: TRBV4-3; length: 15; D: TRBD2; J: TRBJ2-3; CDR3: ASSQSLAGGSTDTQY
size: NA; V: TRBV25-1; length: 12; D: NA; J: TRBJ2-7; CDR3: ASSESGNSYEQY
size: few; V: TRBV19; length: 10; D: NA; J: TRBJ1-1; CDR3: ASSKGHTEAF
size: NA; V: TRBV11-3; length: 12; D: TRBD1; J: TRBJ2-7; CDR3: ASSTRDSSYEQY
size: NA; V: TRBV5-1; length: 12; D: NA; J: TRBJ1-3; CDR3: ASSWDNSGNTIY
size: NA; V: TRBV30; length: 11; D: NA; J: TRBJ2-7; CDR3: AWSVPSSYEQY
size: NA; V: TRBV4-1; length: 11; D: NA; J: TRBJ1-5; CDR3: ASSGQTDQPQH
size: few; V: TRBV7-9; length: 10; D: NA; J: TRBJ1-2; CDR3: ASSTGNYGYT
size: NA; V: TRBV5-1; length: 10; D: NA; J: TRBJ1-1; CDR3: ASSRDNTEAF
size: NA; V: TRBV4-1; length: 10; D: NA; J: TRBJ1-1; CDR3: ASSQGNTEAF
size: NA; V: TRBV29-1; length: 11; D: NA; J: TRBJ1-2; CDR3: SVEDQRAPGYT
size: NA; V: TRBV11-2; length: 10; D: NA; J: TRBJ1-2; CDR3: ASSLGGYGYT
size: few; V: TRBV27; length: 12; D: TRBD1; J: TRBJ2-2; CDR3: ASSWTGGTGELF
size: NA; V: TRBV6-5; length: 11; D: NA; J: TRBJ2-7; CDR3: ASSYSGLYEQY
size: NA; V: TRBV9; length: 11; D: TRBD2; J: TRBJ2-7; CDR3: ASSGGSSYEQY
size: NA; V: TRBV7-8; length: 10; D: NA; J: TRBJ2-3; CDR3: ASSYSTDTQY
size: once; V: TRBV7-3; length: 11; D: NA; J: TRBJ2-3; CDR3: ASSLGGADTQY
size: NA; V: TRBV4-1; length: 10; D: NA; J: TRBJ2-5; CDR3: ASSHPMETQY
size: few; V: TRBV5-1; length: 7; D: NA; J: TRBJ2-7; CDR3: ASSLAEY
size: NA; V: TRBV5-6; length: 12; D: TRBD1; J: TRBJ2-5; CDR3: ASSLAQTGETRY
size: NA; V: TRBV19; length: 11; D: NA; J: TRBJ1-5; CDR3: ASSHQANQPQH